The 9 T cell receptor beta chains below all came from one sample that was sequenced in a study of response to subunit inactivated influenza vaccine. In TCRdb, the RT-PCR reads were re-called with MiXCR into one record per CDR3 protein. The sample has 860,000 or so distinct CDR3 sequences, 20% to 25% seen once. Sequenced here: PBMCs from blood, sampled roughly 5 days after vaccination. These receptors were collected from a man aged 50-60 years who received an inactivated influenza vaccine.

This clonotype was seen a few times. This CDR3 reads CASSPMGAGNTIYF. The CDR3 DNA reads as TGTGCCAGCAGCCCCATGGGGGCTGGAAACACCATATATTTT. The gene calls are TRBV9 and TRBJ1-3, with D perhaps matching TRBD1 (5 bases). CDR3 length: 14 residues. Between the trimmed V and J ends, which lost 4 bases and 2 bases, there was a span of 10 bases. Germline values: CDR1 SGDLS, CDR2 YYNGEE.

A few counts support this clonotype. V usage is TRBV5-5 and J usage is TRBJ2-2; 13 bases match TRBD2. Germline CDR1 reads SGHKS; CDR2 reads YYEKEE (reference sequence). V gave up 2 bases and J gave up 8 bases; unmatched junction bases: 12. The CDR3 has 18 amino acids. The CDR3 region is CASSFSTWTSGSSGELFF. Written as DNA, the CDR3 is TGTGCCAGCAGCTTCTCCACGTGGACTAGCGGGAGTTCGGGGGAGCTGTTTTTT.

For the CDR3, the DNA is TGTGCCAGCAGACCCCAAGGACAGGGGGATTCCCACGAGCAGTACTTC. It codes for CASRPQGQGDSHEQYF. This chain joins TRBV12-3 or TRBV12-4 and TRBJ2-7; 10 positions match TRBD1. Unmatched junction bases numbered 13, after V lost 6 bases and J lost 5 bases. This CDR3 comprises 16 residues.

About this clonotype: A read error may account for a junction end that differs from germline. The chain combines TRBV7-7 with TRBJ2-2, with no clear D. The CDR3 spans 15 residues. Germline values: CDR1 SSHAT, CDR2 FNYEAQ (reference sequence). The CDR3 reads CASSLEIGETGELFF. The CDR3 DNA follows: TGTGCTAGCAGCTTAGAGATTGGGGAAACCGGGGAGCTGTTTTTT.

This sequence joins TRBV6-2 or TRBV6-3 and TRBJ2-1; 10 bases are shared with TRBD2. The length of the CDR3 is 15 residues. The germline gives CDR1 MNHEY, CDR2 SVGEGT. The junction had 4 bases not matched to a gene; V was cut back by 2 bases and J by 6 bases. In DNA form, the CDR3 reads TGTGCCAGCAGTTACCGTTGGACTAGCGGCAATGAGCAGTTCTTC. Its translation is CASSYRWTSGNEQFF.

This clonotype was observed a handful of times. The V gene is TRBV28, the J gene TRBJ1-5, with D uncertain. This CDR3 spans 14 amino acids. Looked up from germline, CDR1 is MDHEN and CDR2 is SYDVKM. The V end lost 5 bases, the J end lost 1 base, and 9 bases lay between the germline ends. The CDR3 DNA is TGTGCCAGCAGTCCGCCGCCCAGCAATCAGCCCCAGCATTTT. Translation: CASSPPPSNQPQHF.

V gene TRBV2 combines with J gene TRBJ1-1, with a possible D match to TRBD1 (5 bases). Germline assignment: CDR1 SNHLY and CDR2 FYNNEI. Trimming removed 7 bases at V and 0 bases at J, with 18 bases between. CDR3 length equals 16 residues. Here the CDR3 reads CASTPRGGEMNTEAFF. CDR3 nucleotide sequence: TGTGCCAGCACCCCAAGGGGAGGGGAAATGAACACTGAAGCTTTCTTT.

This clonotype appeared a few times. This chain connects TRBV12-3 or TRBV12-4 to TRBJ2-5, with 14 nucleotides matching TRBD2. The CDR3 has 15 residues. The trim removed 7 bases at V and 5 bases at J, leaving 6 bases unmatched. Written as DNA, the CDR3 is TGTGCCAGCACCCGACTAGCGGGAGGGGCCGAGACCCAGTACTTC. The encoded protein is CASTRLAGGAETQYF.

The CDR3 DNA reads as TGTGCCAGCAGCCCGGGGGACAGCCAAGAGACCCAGTACTTC. It translates to CASSPGDSQETQYF. The chain carries TRBV7-8 and TRBJ2-5; D is perhaps TRBD1 (7 bases). The CDR3 consists of 14 residues. Germline CDR1 is SGHVS and CDR2 is FQNEAQ. Trimming took 5 bases from V and 1 from J, leaving 11 bases between them.